This T cell receptor (beta chain) was observed in a study of regulatory dendritic cells for organ transplantation. Study-level findings and limits: Naive CD4+ and CD8+ repertoires were highly diverse; memory CD8+ was most oligoclonal. The authors noted considerable between-person heterogeneity in alloreactive memory CD8+ cells. Memory CD8+ clonal expansion seemed more limited with regulatory than mature dendritic cells.

Naive CD45RA+ and memory CD45RO+ CD4+ or CD8+ T cells were FACS-sorted. Assay used: immunoSEQ multiplex PCR; TCRdb lists only in-frame clones, some missing. The data hold about 20,000 clones, with about 79% observed a single time. V lost 0 bases and J 0 bases, leaving 11 bases between the germline ends. From germline, CDR1 is MGHRA and CDR2 YSYEKL. CDR3 length: 16 residues. This clone was seen a few times. The antigen is not known. The chain combines TRBV4-1 with TRBJ1-1, with D possibly TRBD1 on 6 matching bases. Sequenced input: memory CD4+ T cells from blood. Subset described: CD45RO+ memory T cells. This clonotype originated in a human donor in good health. CDR3 loop: CASSQEPDRMNTEAFF. The DNA of the CDR3 is TGCGCCAGCAGCCAAGAACCCGACAGGATGAACACTGAAGCTTTCTTT.